Listed below are T cell receptor beta chains from one sample, sequenced in a study of T cell responses to AZD1222 COVID-19 vaccine. Using immunoSEQ multiplex PCR, the repertoire was profiled, and TCRdb retains in-frame clones only, with some absent. The data contain over 90,000 clones, 88% of them seen just once; the ten biggest clones take up roughly 22%. Material: peripheral blood, obtained on day 0 of AZD1222 vaccination. The source of these receptors is an adult in good health. The CDR3 runs from the conserved cysteine through the conserved F or W. D genes are given only for firm matches. Size tells how often a clone was seen (once, few, many) or the class of an expanded clone, and some rows leave it out.

j_call: TRBJ2-1; v_call: TRBV5-1; clone_size: -; d_call: TRBD2; cdr3_aa: CASSSGLGWDNEQFF; cdr3_nt: TGCGCCAGCAGTTCTGGACTAGGATGGGACAATGAGCAGTTCTTC
j_call: TRBJ1-2; v_call: TRBV3-1/TRBV3-2; clone_size: -; d_call: -; cdr3_aa: CASSQDEQGAYGYTF; cdr3_nt: TGTGCCAGCAGCCAAGATGAACAGGGCGCATATGGCTACACCTTC
j_call: TRBJ2-7; v_call: TRBV4-1; clone_size: few; d_call: TRBD2; cdr3_aa: CASSQILAGGFYEQYF; cdr3_nt: TGCGCCAGCAGCCAAATACTAGCGGGAGGGTTTTACGAGCAGTACTTC
j_call: TRBJ2-1; v_call: TRBV4-3; clone_size: -; d_call: -; cdr3_aa: CASSFQRDLSSYNEQFF; cdr3_nt: TGCGCCAGCAGCTTCCAGAGGGACTTAAGCTCCTACAATGAGCAGTTCTTC
j_call: TRBJ2-7; v_call: TRBV18; clone_size: -; d_call: TRBD1; cdr3_aa: CASSPVTGGLSVYEQYF; cdr3_nt: TGTGCCAGCTCACCGGTGACAGGGGGCCTCTCGGTTTACGAGCAGTACTTC
j_call: TRBJ2-3; v_call: TRBV3-1/TRBV3-2; clone_size: -; d_call: TRBD2; cdr3_aa: CASSQVSPEAGNTDTQYF; cdr3_nt: TGTGCCAGCAGCCAAGTCAGTCCTGAAGCGGGGAACACAGATACGCAGTATTTT
j_call: TRBJ1-2; v_call: TRBV11-2; clone_size: -; d_call: TRBD1; cdr3_aa: CASSQQGNDGYTF; cdr3_nt: TGTGCCAGCAGTCAACAGGGGAACGATGGCTACACCTTC
j_call: TRBJ1-2; v_call: TRBV19; clone_size: -; d_call: -; cdr3_aa: CASSIGTGSYGYTF; cdr3_nt: TGTGCCAGTAGTATCGGAACAGGATCCTATGGCTACACCTTC
j_call: TRBJ1-4; v_call: TRBV7-2; clone_size: -; d_call: -; cdr3_aa: CASRGQFNEKLFF; cdr3_nt: TGTGCCAGCAGAGGACAGTTTAATGAAAAACTGTTTTTT
j_call: TRBJ1-1; v_call: TRBV10-3; clone_size: -; d_call: TRBD1; cdr3_aa: CAAGQGQEAFF; cdr3_nt: TGTGCCGCAGGACAGGGTCAGGAAGCTTTCTTT
j_call: TRBJ2-7; v_call: TRBV7-9; clone_size: few; d_call: -; cdr3_aa: CASTGSPWEQYF; cdr3_nt: TGTGCCAGCACGGGCTCCCCTTGGGAGCAGTACTTC
j_call: TRBJ1-2; v_call: TRBV7-2; clone_size: -; d_call: -; cdr3_aa: CASSQELLAGYTF; cdr3_nt: TGTGCCAGCAGTCAGGAGCTGCTAGCAGGCTACACCTTC
j_call: TRBJ1-4; v_call: TRBV6-5; clone_size: -; d_call: TRBD1; cdr3_aa: CASSYGQATNEKLFF; cdr3_nt: TGTGCCAGCAGTTACGGACAGGCAACTAATGAAAAACTGTTTTTT
j_call: TRBJ2-1; v_call: TRBV5-1; clone_size: -; d_call: -; cdr3_aa: CASSVQTGTSYNEQFF; cdr3_nt: TGCGCCAGCAGCGTCCAAACAGGGACCTCCTACAATGAGCAGTTCTTC
j_call: TRBJ2-7; v_call: TRBV28; clone_size: -; d_call: -; cdr3_aa: CASMGLGSHSGLNF; cdr3_nt: TGTGCCAGCATGGGTTTAGGGTCGCATTCTGGGCTAAACTTC
j_call: TRBJ2-6; v_call: TRBV27; clone_size: -; d_call: -; cdr3_aa: CASSLSTRTSLGFSGANVLTF; cdr3_nt: TGTGCCAGCAGTCTCTCAACCCGGACTTCTCTCGGCTTCTCTGGGGCCAACGTCCTGACTTTC
j_call: TRBJ1-1; v_call: TRBV6-5; clone_size: -; d_call: -; cdr3_aa: CASSYSILNTEAFF; cdr3_nt: TGTGCCAGCAGTTACTCCATCTTGAACACTGAAGCTTTCTTT
j_call: TRBJ1-2; v_call: TRBV6-5; clone_size: -; d_call: -; cdr3_aa: CTSGEIGYGYTF; cdr3_nt: TGTACTTCAGGGGAGATTGGCTATGGCTACACCTTC
j_call: TRBJ2-3; v_call: TRBV10-1; clone_size: -; d_call: TRBD1; cdr3_aa: CASSGGQVPDTQYF; cdr3_nt: TGCGCCAGCAGTGGAGGACAGGTCCCGGATACGCAGTATTTT
j_call: TRBJ1-4; v_call: TRBV5-1; clone_size: -; d_call: TRBD1; cdr3_aa: CASSLVAGGSGKLFF; cdr3_nt: TGCGCCAGCAGCTTGGTGGCAGGGGGCAGCGGAAAACTGTTTTTT
j_call: TRBJ1-1; v_call: TRBV7-8; clone_size: -; d_call: -; cdr3_aa: CASSFAGVANTEAFF; cdr3_nt: TGTGCCAGCAGCTTTGCCGGAGTCGCGAACACTGAAGCTTTCTTT
j_call: TRBJ2-7; v_call: TRBV9; clone_size: -; d_call: TRBD1; cdr3_aa: CASSVGTGFNEQYF; cdr3_nt: TGTGCCAGCAGCGTAGGGACAGGGTTCAACGAGCAGTACTTC
j_call: TRBJ2-7; v_call: TRBV4-3; clone_size: -; d_call: -; cdr3_aa: CASSQDWTSAYEQYF; cdr3_nt: TGCGCCAGCAGCCAAGATTGGACTTCCGCCTACGAGCAGTACTTC
j_call: TRBJ2-7; v_call: TRBV3-1/TRBV3-2; clone_size: once; d_call: -; cdr3_aa: CASSLRAPITYEQYF; cdr3_nt: TGTGCCAGCAGCCTCCGGGCCCCGATTACCTACGAGCAGTACTTC
j_call: TRBJ1-2; v_call: TRBV30; clone_size: few; d_call: TRBD1; cdr3_aa: CAGTGDGYTF; cdr3_nt: TGTGCCGGAACAGGGGATGGCTACACCTTC
j_call: TRBJ2-7; v_call: TRBV5-1; clone_size: once; d_call: -; cdr3_aa: CASSTSGENYEQYF; cdr3_nt: TGCGCCAGCAGCACCTCCGGGGAGAACTACGAGCAGTACTTC
j_call: TRBJ2-2; v_call: TRBV5-1; clone_size: -; d_call: -; cdr3_aa: CASSTEPAGELFF; cdr3_nt: TGCGCCAGCAGCACCGAGCCCGCCGGGGAGCTGTTTTTT
j_call: TRBJ2-3; v_call: TRBV5-1; clone_size: few; d_call: -; cdr3_aa: CASSEPGDTQYF; cdr3_nt: TGCGCCAGCAGTGAGCCCGGAGATACGCAGTATTTT
j_call: TRBJ2-1; v_call: TRBV29-1; clone_size: -; d_call: TRBD2; cdr3_aa: CSVGASGYNEQFF; cdr3_nt: TGCAGCGTTGGGGCTAGCGGATACAATGAGCAGTTCTTC
j_call: TRBJ1-1; v_call: TRBV4-3; clone_size: -; d_call: TRBD1; cdr3_aa: CASSQGQGNTEAFF; cdr3_nt: TGCGCCAGCAGCCAGGGACAGGGGAACACTGAAGCTTTCTTT
j_call: TRBJ1-1; v_call: TRBV27; clone_size: -; d_call: -; cdr3_aa: CASSGQLNTEAFF; cdr3_nt: TGTGCCAGCAGTGGGCAGTTGAACACTGAAGCTTTCTTT
j_call: TRBJ1-2; v_call: TRBV3-1/TRBV3-2; clone_size: once; d_call: -; cdr3_aa: CASSQDETVYGYTF; cdr3_nt: TGTGCCAGCAGCCAAGATGAAACAGTCTATGGCTACACCTTC
j_call: TRBJ1-4; v_call: TRBV10-3; clone_size: -; d_call: -; cdr3_aa: CAISESTRSNEKLFF; cdr3_nt: TGTGCCATCAGTGAGTCGACAAGGAGTAATGAAAAACTGTTTTTT
j_call: TRBJ2-7; v_call: TRBV18; clone_size: -; d_call: -; cdr3_aa: CASSPSEGTYEQYF; cdr3_nt: TGTGCCAGCTCACCCTCGGAGGGCACCTACGAGCAGTACTTC
j_call: TRBJ1-5; v_call: TRBV15; clone_size: -; d_call: -; cdr3_aa: CATSLPGFNQPQHF; cdr3_nt: TGTGCCACCTCGTTACCGGGGTTTAATCAGCCCCAGCATTTT
j_call: TRBJ1-5; v_call: TRBV6-5; clone_size: -; d_call: -; cdr3_aa: CASGTHQPQHF; cdr3_nt: TGTGCCTCTGGGACCCATCAGCCCCAGCATTTT
j_call: TRBJ1-5; v_call: TRBV4-1; clone_size: few; d_call: -; cdr3_aa: CASSQESSGGNQPQHF; cdr3_nt: TGCGCCAGCAGCCAAGAAAGCTCAGGAGGTAATCAGCCCCAGCATTTT
j_call: TRBJ1-2; v_call: TRBV5-4; clone_size: -; d_call: -; cdr3_aa: CASSTEGGNYGYTF; cdr3_nt: TGTGCCAGCAGCACGGAAGGCGGGAACTATGGCTACACCTTC
j_call: TRBJ1-1; v_call: TRBV27; clone_size: few; d_call: -; cdr3_aa: CASSSGGNTEAFF; cdr3_nt: TGTGCCAGCAGTTCGGGGGGTAACACTGAAGCTTTCTTT
j_call: TRBJ1-1; v_call: TRBV15; clone_size: -; d_call: -; cdr3_aa: CATSRDRVNTEAFF; cdr3_nt: TGTGCCACCAGCAGAGATCGGGTGAACACTGAAGCTTTCTTT
j_call: TRBJ2-3; v_call: TRBV5-1; clone_size: -; d_call: -; cdr3_aa: CASSFSPSTDTQYF; cdr3_nt: TGCGCCAGCAGCTTTTCCCCTAGCACAGATACGCAGTATTTT
j_call: TRBJ1-5; v_call: TRBV18; clone_size: -; d_call: TRBD1; cdr3_aa: CASSAGQGSQFNQPQHF; cdr3_nt: TGTGCCAGCTCAGCGGGACAGGGGTCCCAATTCAATCAGCCCCAGCATTTT
j_call: TRBJ1-5; v_call: TRBV7-2; clone_size: once; d_call: -; cdr3_aa: CASSLEGQGRQPQHF; cdr3_nt: TGTGCCAGCAGCTTAGAGGGGCAGGGAAGACAGCCCCAGCATTTT
j_call: TRBJ2-3; v_call: TRBV5-1; clone_size: once; d_call: TRBD2; cdr3_aa: CASSAGLAGGPGADTQYF; cdr3_nt: TGCGCCAGCAGCGCGGGACTAGCGGGAGGGCCGGGTGCAGATACGCAGTATTTT
j_call: TRBJ1-4; v_call: TRBV14; clone_size: -; d_call: -; cdr3_aa: CASSPRATQGEKLFF; cdr3_nt: TGTGCCAGCAGCCCACGAGCCACCCAGGGGGAAAAACTGTTTTTT